This T cell receptor beta chain was profiled in a study of T-cell memory formation after mild COVID-19. Overall study: Largely donor-specific sequence clusters came from a couple of donors. Broader study findings: Clones that shrank (day 15 to 85) were balanced CD4/CD8, whereas later expanders leaned CD4+. Nothing showed for sure that second-wave clones peaking on day 37 were SARS-CoV-2 specific.

Germline CDR1 is LNHDA and CDR2 is SQIVND (reference sequence). After removal of 9 bases from V and 4 bases from J, the junction contained 8 bases not matched to a gene. The CDR3 extends over 14 amino acids. The 5'RACE method, run with constant-segment primers, produced TCR alpha and TCR beta cDNA libraries (carrying sample barcodes and UMIs). TCRdb re-derived calls from the 5' RACE reads in MiXCR, one entry per CDR3 protein. The data contain about 270,000 distinct CDR3 sequences, 15% of them singletons. Only a few counts were recorded for this clonotype. Antigen unknown. Sequencing used PBMCs or a T cell subset sorted from them (not recorded which). This chain links TRBV19 with TRBJ1-4; 7 bases map to TRBD1. The TCR originated in an adult woman who had mild COVID-19 (a few samples of this study predate the infection). Cell type and time point are not known. The CDR3, as DNA: TGTGCCAGCCGGTCCCGGGACAGTAATGAAAAACTGTTTTTT. Translation gives CASRSRDSNEKLFF. Full variable domain (missing parts from reference TRBV19 and TRBJ1-4): DGGITQSPKYLFRKEGQNVTLSCEQNLNHDAMYWYRQDPGQGLRLIYYSQIVNDFQKGDIAEGYSVSREKKESFPLTVTSAQKNPTAFYLCASRSRDSNEKLFFGSGTQLSVL.